Listed here is a single TCR beta chain. V was clipped by 0 bases and J by 0 bases; unmatched bases: 7. Germline V gene sequence: CDR1 LGHNA, CDR2 YSLEER. This CDR3 region has 19 residues. The sample originates from a study of blood T cell repertoires in COVID-19. Study context: COVID-19 samples, acute and convalescent, were from the United States, Italy and Spain.

Here immunoSEQ multiplex PCR was the method, and the copy in TCRdb shows in-frame clones only, minus some. The profile shows approximately 130,000 clones, 85% to 90% of them singletons. This TCR was recovered from a man in his 60s with acute or convalescent COVID-19. The genes are TRBV4-3 and TRBJ2-6; TRBD1 aligns across 8 bases. Sequencing was performed on peripheral blood. CDR3 loop: CASSQDLDRGSSGANVLTF. The CDR3 DNA reads TGCGCCAGCAGCCAAGATCTAGACAGGGGAAGCTCTGGGGCCAACGTCCTGACTTTC.